These 14 T cell receptor beta chains originate from one sample sequenced in a study of human T cells and chemical hapten exposure. TCRdb itself ran the 5' RACE reads through MiXCR, one entry per CDR3 protein. The sample has 110,000 or so distinct CDR3 sequences; around a fifth are singletons. Total RNA came from unfractionated whole blood. The receptors derive from a human donor in good health.

The V and J genes are TRBV6-2 or TRBV6-3 and TRBJ2-7; TRBD2 might be the D (5 bases). With 8 bases removed from V and 2 bases from J, the gap between germline ends came to 13 bases. Germline values: CDR1 MNHEY, CDR2 SVGEGT. The CDR3 length is 13 residues. The DNA for the CDR3 is TGTGCCAGCGGAGGATTTGACACCTACGAGCAGTACTTC. It yields the protein CASGGFDTYEQYF.

V and J are TRBV28 and TRBJ2-7; TRBD1 agrees at 7 bases. The J segment lost 3 bases and the V segment lost 0 bases, leaving 5 bases of the junction unmatched. The CDR3 runs to 15 residues. Germline loops: CDR1 MDHEN, CDR2 SYDVKM. Here the CDR3 reads CASSLWKGAVYEQYF. The CDR3 bases are TGTGCCAGCAGTTTATGGAAGGGGGCGGTCTACGAGCAGTACTTC. The full variable domain, completed using reference TRBV28 and TRBJ2-7, is DVKVTQSSRYLVKRTGEKVFLECVQDMDHENMFWYRQDPGLGLRLIYFSYDVKMKEKGDIPEGYSVSREKKERFSLILESASTNQTSMYLCASSLWKGAVYEQYFGPGTRLTVT.

There are many counts of this clonotype. The chain carries TRBV10-3 and TRBJ1-2, with 8 positions matching TRBD1. This CDR3 spans 16 amino acids. Germline trimming cut 0 bases from V and 5 bases from J; bases unmatched to any gene: 8. The germline gives CDR1 ENHRY, CDR2 SYGVKD. The CDR3 coding sequence is TGTGCCATCAGTGAGTCGGTTGGACAGGGTCGGTATGGCTACACCTTC. Encoded protein: CAISESVGQGRYGYTF.

The chain links TRBV7-2 to TRBJ1-5, with 9 positions matching TRBD1. In germline, CDR1 is SGHTA, CDR2 FQGNSA. V shed 5 bases and J 7 bases; nucleotides not matched to a gene: 6. This CDR3 has 14 amino acids. The CDR3 sequence: CASSQDRGGQPQHF. The CDR3 DNA follows: TGTGCCAGCAGCCAGGACAGGGGCGGACAGCCCCAGCATTTT.

V usage is TRBV6-6 and J usage is TRBJ1-2; D ambiguous. Germline values: CDR1 MNHNY, CDR2 SVGAGI (reference sequence). V was pared by 8 bases and J by 2 bases, with 18 bases between. The CDR3 is 15 amino acids. CDR3 protein: CASRQVLWENYGYTF. In DNA, the CDR3 is TGTGCCAGCCGCCAAGTCCTCTGGGAAAACTATGGCTACACCTTC.

This sequence joins TRBV18 and TRBJ2-1; TRBD2 might be the D (5 bases). This CDR3 spans 17 amino acids. V was pared by 0 bases and J by 8 bases, with 20 bases between. CDR1 KGHSH and CDR2 LQKENI come from the germline V gene. CDR3 nucleotide sequence: TGTGCCAGCTCACCACCAGGCATACTAGGCGGCAGCGATGAGCAGTTCTTC. It specifies CASSPPGILGGSDEQFF.

V is TRBV12-3 or TRBV12-4 and J is TRBJ1-5; D gene uncertain. Trimming took off 6 bases at V and 3 bases at J, with 3 bases between the two ends. The CDR3 covers 11 residues. CDR3 sequence reads: CASSYNQPQHF. The CDR3, as DNA: TGTGCCAGCAGCTACAATCAGCCCCAGCATTTT.

This clonotype was recorded at least ten times. The V gene is TRBV28, the J gene TRBJ2-7; D is undetermined. CDR1 and CDR2 (germline): MDHEN, SYDVKM. The CDR3 runs 11 residues. Trimming pared 3 bases from V and 4 bases from J, leaving 4 bases between. The CDR3 nucleotides are TGTGCCAGCAGTTTGACTTACGAGCAGTACTTC. Translated: CASSLTYEQYF.

The gene calls are TRBV20-1 and TRBJ2-4, with TRBD2 matching over 9 bases. V was clipped by 4 bases and J by 1 base; unmatched bases: 5. The CDR3 runs 15 residues. Germline V gene sequence: CDR1 DFQATT, CDR2 SNEGSKA (reference sequence). CDR3 DNA: TGCAGTGCTACTACAAGCGGGAGGGCCAAAAACATTCAGTACTTC. The encoded protein is CSATTSGRAKNIQYF.

This clonotype has only a few counts. This chain connects TRBV24-1 to TRBJ2-6; no reliable D call. The length of the CDR3 is 16 residues. Germline V gene lookup returns CDR1 KGHDR and CDR2 SFDVKD. Trimming removed 3 bases from V and 1 base from J, with 9 bases in between. The CDR3 sequence: CATSDPRTSGANVLTF. The CDR3 nucleotides are TGTGCCACCAGTGATCCCAGGACGTCTGGGGCCAACGTCCTGACTTTC.

The chain links TRBV9 to TRBJ2-7; D is tentatively TRBD1 or TRBD2 (5 bases each). This CDR3 is 15 amino acids long. Germline lookup yields CDR1 SGDLS and CDR2 YYNGEE. V dropped 3 bases and J dropped 2 bases, with 15 bases sitting between them. CDR3 sequence reads: CASSASGDGAYEQYF. Written as DNA, the CDR3 is TGTGCCAGCAGCGCGTCTGGGGACGGAGCCTACGAGCAGTACTTC. Full variable domain (missing parts from reference TRBV9 and TRBJ2-7): DSGVTQTPKHLITATGQRVTLRCSPRSGDLSVYWYQQSLDQGLQFLIQYYNGEERAKGNILERFSAQQFPDLHSELNLSSLELGDSALYFCASSASGDGAYEQYFGPGTRLTVT.

This clonotype came up a few times. J is TRBJ1-1 and V is TRBV7-3, with 10 bases identical to TRBD1. J was trimmed by 3 bases and V by 3 bases; bases with no gene match: 4. From germline, CDR1 is SGHTA and CDR2 FQGTGA. The CDR3 totals 15 residues. CDR3 in amino acids: CASSLADRGHTEAFF. Here the CDR3 DNA reads TGTGCCAGCAGCTTGGCAGACAGGGGGCACACTGAAGCTTTCTTT.

This clonotype was counted ten times or more. The CDR3 region is CASRMTGGAFF. The CDR3 coding sequence is TGTGCCAGCAGGATGACAGGGGGAGCTTTCTTT. This chain joins TRBV6-1 and TRBJ1-1; 9 bases match TRBD1. This CDR3 has 11 amino acids. Germline assignment: CDR1 MNHNS and CDR2 SASEGT. After removal of 6 bases from V and 10 bases from J, the junction contained 3 bases not matched to a gene.

The CDR3 DNA is TGTGCCAGCAGTTACGGACTAGCGAAAGATATCTACAATGAGCAGTTCTTC. It translates to CASSYGLAKDIYNEQFF. The rearrangement links TRBV2 to TRBJ2-1; TRBD2 agrees at 9 bases. J gave up 3 bases and V 5 bases, and 11 bases lay outside the gene matches. The germline CDR1 and CDR2 sequences are SNHLY and FYNNEI. CDR3 length: 17 residues.